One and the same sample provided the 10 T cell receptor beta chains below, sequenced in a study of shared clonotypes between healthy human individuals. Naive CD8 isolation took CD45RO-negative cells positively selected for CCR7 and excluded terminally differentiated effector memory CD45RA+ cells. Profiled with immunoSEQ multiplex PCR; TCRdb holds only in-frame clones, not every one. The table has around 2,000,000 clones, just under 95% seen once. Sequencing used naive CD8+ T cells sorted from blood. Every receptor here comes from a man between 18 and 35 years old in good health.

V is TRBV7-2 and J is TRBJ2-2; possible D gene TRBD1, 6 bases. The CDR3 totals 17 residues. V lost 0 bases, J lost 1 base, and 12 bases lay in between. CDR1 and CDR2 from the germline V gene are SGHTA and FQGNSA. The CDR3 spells CASSLAGQPLNTGELFF. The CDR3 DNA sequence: TGTGCCAGCAGCTTAGCTGGACAGCCTTTGAACACCGGGGAGCTGTTTTTT.

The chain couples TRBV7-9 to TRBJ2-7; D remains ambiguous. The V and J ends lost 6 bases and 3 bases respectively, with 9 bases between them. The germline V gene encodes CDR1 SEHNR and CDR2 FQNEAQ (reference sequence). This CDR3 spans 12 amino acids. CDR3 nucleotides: TGTGCCAGCAGTGACGGGTTCTACGAGCAGTACTTC. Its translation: CASSDGFYEQYF.

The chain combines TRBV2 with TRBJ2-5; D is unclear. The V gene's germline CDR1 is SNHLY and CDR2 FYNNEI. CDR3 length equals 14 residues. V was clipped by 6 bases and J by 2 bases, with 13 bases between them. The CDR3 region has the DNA TGTGCCAGCAGGAAAGGTTGGGAACAAGAGACCCAGTACTTC. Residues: CASRKGWEQETQYF.

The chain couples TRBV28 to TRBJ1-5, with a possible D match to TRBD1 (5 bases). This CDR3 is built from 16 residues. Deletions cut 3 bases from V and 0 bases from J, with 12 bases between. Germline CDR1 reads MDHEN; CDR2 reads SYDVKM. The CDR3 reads CASSFLRGDSNQPQHF. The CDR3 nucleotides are TGTGCCAGCAGTTTTCTCCGGGGGGATAGCAATCAGCCCCAGCATTTT. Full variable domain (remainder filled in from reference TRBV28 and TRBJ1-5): DVKVTQSSRYLVKRTGEKVFLECVQDMDHENMFWYRQDPGLGLRLIYFSYDVKMKEKGDIPEGYSVSREKKERFSLILESASTNQTSMYLCASSFLRGDSNQPQHFGDGTRLSIL.

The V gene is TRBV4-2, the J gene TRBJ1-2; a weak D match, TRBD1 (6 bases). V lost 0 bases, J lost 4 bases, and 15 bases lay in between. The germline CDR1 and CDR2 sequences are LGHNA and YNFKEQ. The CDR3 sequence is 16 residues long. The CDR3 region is CASSQDRLGAVYGYTF. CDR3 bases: TGTGCCAGCAGCCAAGATCGTCTGGGGGCGGTCTATGGCTACACCTTC.

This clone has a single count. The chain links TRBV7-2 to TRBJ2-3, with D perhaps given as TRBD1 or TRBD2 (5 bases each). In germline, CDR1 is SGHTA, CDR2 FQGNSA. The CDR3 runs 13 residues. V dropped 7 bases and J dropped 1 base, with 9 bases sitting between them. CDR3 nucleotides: TGTGCCAGCACCCTGGGGGGCACAGATACGCAGTATTTT. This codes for CASTLGGTDTQYF.

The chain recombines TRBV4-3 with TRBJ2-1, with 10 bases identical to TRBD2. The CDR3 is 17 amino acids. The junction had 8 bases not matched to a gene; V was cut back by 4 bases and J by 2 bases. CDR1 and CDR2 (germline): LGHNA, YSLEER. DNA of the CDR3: TGCGCCAGCAGCCTCGATCTAGCGGGAGAAACCTACAATGAGCAGTTCTTC. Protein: CASSLDLAGETYNEQFF.

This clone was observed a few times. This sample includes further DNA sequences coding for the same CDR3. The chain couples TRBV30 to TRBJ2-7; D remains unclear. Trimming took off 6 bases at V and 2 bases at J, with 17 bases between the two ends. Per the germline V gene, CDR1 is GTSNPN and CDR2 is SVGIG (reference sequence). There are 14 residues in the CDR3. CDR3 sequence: CACLLGQPTYEQYF. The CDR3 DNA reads TGTGCCTGCCTTTTAGGTCAGCCTACCTACGAGCAGTACTTC. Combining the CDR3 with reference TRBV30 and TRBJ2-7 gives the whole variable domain SQTIHQWPATLVQPVGSPLSLECTVEGTSNPNLYWYRQAAGRGLQLLFYSVGIGQISSEVPQNLSASRPQDRQFILSSKKLLLSDSGFYLCACLLGQPTYEQYFGPGTRLTVT.

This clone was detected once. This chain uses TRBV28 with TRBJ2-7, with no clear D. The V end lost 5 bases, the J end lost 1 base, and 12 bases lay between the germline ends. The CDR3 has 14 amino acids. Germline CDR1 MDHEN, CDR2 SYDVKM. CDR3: CASSHDTGSYEQYF. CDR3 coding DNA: TGTGCCAGCAGTCACGACACTGGGTCCTACGAGCAGTACTTC.

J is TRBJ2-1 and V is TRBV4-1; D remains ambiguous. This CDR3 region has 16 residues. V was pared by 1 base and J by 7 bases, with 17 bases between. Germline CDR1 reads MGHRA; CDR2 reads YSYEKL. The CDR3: CASSQVPNPLSNEQFF. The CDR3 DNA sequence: TGCGCCAGCAGCCAAGTTCCTAATCCCCTCTCGAATGAGCAGTTCTTC.